The clone carrying this T cell receptor beta chain was observed a handful of times. These data originate in a study of blood T cell repertoires in COVID-19. Libraries were prepared by immunoSEQ multiplex PCR; TCRdb keeps only in-frame clonotypes and omits some of them. This table has more than 110,000 clones, nearly 80% appearing once. The CDR3 has 18 amino acids. Trimming at V came to 5 bases and at J to 0 bases, leaving 12 bases not matched to a gene. Germline V lookup: CDR1 SNHLY, CDR2 FYNNEI. The rearrangement links TRBV2 to TRBJ1-5; 8 bases fit TRBD1. The TCR sequence derives from a woman in her fifties or sixties who had recovered from COVID-19. The sample taken for sequencing was PBMCs or T cells enriched from blood (not recorded which). The CDR3 DNA reads as TGTGCCAGCAGTTCACCCGGGACAGGAATTCTTAGCAATCAGCCCCAGCATTTT. Encoded protein: CASSSPGTGILSNQPQHF.